This TCR beta chain appears in the sequencing data of a study of blood T cell repertoires in COVID-19 (dated by TCRdb to 2020 to 2021). About the full investigation: Samples covering the acute and convalescent phases of COVID-19 were provided by collaborators in the United States, Italy and Spain. The material from the prospective study consisted of cDNA or gDNA derived from T cells, B-cell-depleted T cells, or PBMCs. Deeply sampled blood TCRbeta repertoires from subjects exposed to, actively infected with, or recovered from COVID-19 were included in the dataset. The repertoires were released in a freely available public database intended as a resource for research on the immune response to SARS-CoV-2. The samples were drawn from the first 160 participants of the ongoing ImmuneRACE study and from over 950 subjects provided by 6 global collaborators. A de-identified subject ID, COVID-19 status, age in years and sex were almost always included in the sample metadata. Where HLA class I and class II types were available, the types were taken from metadata supplied by the sample provider, not from assay-based typing. Paper-wide results and their limitations: Clinical and demographic metadata were provided uncurated, with the amount varying by source and participant.

The immunoSEQ Assay, a bias-controlled multiplex PCR, was used to amplify TCRbeta CDR3 regions from genomic DNA. On the study's bioinformatics: The number of nucleated cells in each sample was estimated from the amplification of reference gene primers within the assay. To quantify the absolute abundance of each unique TCRbeta CDR3 rearrangement, sequence reads were collapsed and filtered. For each sample, productive Simpson clonality was calculated as the square root of Simpson's diversity index across productive rearrangements. TCRdb carries this immuneACCESS record with in-frame sequences only. Its versions omit some clonotypes, under half of them owing to an unresolved V gene in the studies checked, with the rest unexplained. V and J calls and clone size follow that table, whereas D and trimming were derived from the DNA. The sample yields approximately 120,000 clones; 85% were counted once. The ten top clones hold about 6.2% of the sample.

Each collaborating institution followed its own protocols to collect whole blood in K2EDTA tubes. For TCRbeta analysis, collaborators shipped samples in one of three forms: frozen whole blood, isolated PBMCs, or DNA extracted from either of those sample types. The germline V gene yields SGHRS for CDR1 and YFSETQ for CDR2. Here V drops 0 bases and J drops 5 bases, and the junction holds 5 bases not matched to any gene. The CDR3, cysteine through phenylalanine, is 15 amino acids long. The DNA shown is the 45-base CDR3, in frame from base 1. With regard to this clone: Its antigen is still unknown. No base quality information exists; no much larger clone differs at one position.

This TCR was sampled from a man aged 80 or over with active or convalescent COVID-19. The chain was built from TRBV5-1 and TRBJ2-5; 9 of the junction bases match TRBD2. The specimen was peripheral blood. CDR3 reads: CASSLGRGGRETQYF. The DNA sequence reads TGCGCCAGCAGCTTGGGGCGGGGGGGCCGTGAGACCCAGTACTTC.